The subject of this entry is one TCR beta chain. Its target is not known. The data stem from a study of OX40 agonist ivuxolimab in advanced cancers. General study points: More expanded clones were found, on average, in CD8+ than in CD4+ T cells. Still undetermined is the antigen specificity of the expanded peripheral T cells.

Profiled with immunoSEQ multiplex PCR; TCRdb holds only in-frame clones, not every one. The repertoire consists of 80,000 to 95,000 clones, with roughly 80% occurring once and the leading ten covering roughly 1.8%. This TCR came from an adult with an advanced solid tumor such as melanoma, head and neck, liver or kidney cancer. This sample comprised CD4+ or CD8+ T cells sorted from blood, obtained in a trial of the OX40 agonist ivuxolimab.

The CDR3 spells CATSTAPGYGYTF. The CDR3 nucleotides are TGTGCCACCAGCACAGCCCCTGGCTATGGCTACACCTTC. This chain uses TRBV15 with TRBJ1-2; D gene ambiguous. The V end lost 4 bases, the J end lost 4 bases, and 10 bases lay between the germline ends. CDR1 and CDR2 from the germline V gene are LNHNV and YYDKDF (reference sequence). This CDR3 is built from 13 residues.